These 28 T cell receptor beta chains share one sample of origin, sequenced in a study of blood T cell repertoires in COVID-19. Clones were sequenced by immunoSEQ multiplex PCR, and TCRdb holds only the in-frame ones, with some missing. The table includes roughly 92,000 clones, 90% detected once. The specimen was peripheral blood. Receptor source: a woman aged 80 or over with active or convalescent COVID-19.

The chain employs TRBV15 and TRBJ2-7; TRBD2 matches 8 bases. Losses at the gene ends were 0 bases for V and 2 bases for J; bases not matched to a gene: 9. CDR1 is LNHNV and CDR2 is YYDKDF in the germline V gene (reference sequence). The CDR3 consists of 17 residues. In nucleotides, the CDR3 is TGTGCCACCAGCAGAGAAAGGGCGGGAGGATTCACCTACGAGCAGTACTTC. Translating it yields CATSRERAGGFTYEQYF.

The rearrangement uses TRBV6-4 and TRBJ2-2, with D unresolved. Trimming stripped 6 bases from V and 1 base from J, with 9 bases between. Germline V lookup: CDR1 MRHNA, CDR2 SNTAGT. This CDR3 has 14 amino acids. CDR3 DNA sequence: TGTGCCAGCAGCGCCGAACAGAACACCGGGGAGCTGTTTTTT. It specifies CASSAEQNTGELFF.

This chain uses TRBV9 with TRBJ2-1; TRBD2 matches at 10 bases. The germline gives CDR1 SGDLS, CDR2 YYNGEE. The CDR3 consists of 16 residues. V lost 2 bases, J lost 4 bases, and 6 bases stayed unmatched. CDR3 coding DNA: TGTGCCAGCAGCGTCTCCGGGACTAGCGATTACAATGAGCAGTTCTTC. It is translated as CASSVSGTSDYNEQFF.

The chain is built from TRBV10-3 and TRBJ1-2; tentatively, D is TRBD1 (5 bases). V was shortened by 2 bases and J by 2 bases, with 6 bases between the two germline ends. CDR1 ENHRY and CDR2 SYGVKD come from the germline V gene. The CDR3 totals 13 residues. In nucleotides, the CDR3 is TGTGCCATCAGTGAGAACAGGAACTATGGCTACACCTTC. Translating it yields CAISENRNYGYTF.

The chain carries TRBV27 and TRBJ1-2; D is uncertain. V was clipped by 8 bases and J by 4 bases, with 14 bases between them. Per germline, CDR1 MNHEY and CDR2 SMNVEV (reference sequence). This CDR3 spans 13 amino acids. The CDR3 spells CASGRGVVYGYTF. In DNA form, the CDR3 reads TGTGCCAGCGGACGCGGGGTAGTCTATGGCTACACCTTC.

The chain employs TRBV12-3 or TRBV12-4 and TRBJ2-5; TRBD1 matches at 10 bases. The CDR3 sequence is 13 residues long. Trimming removed 6 bases from V and 6 bases from J; junction bases left unmatched: 4. The CDR3 loop reads CASSLDRGKTQYF. DNA of the CDR3: TGTGCCAGCAGCCTGGACAGGGGGAAGACCCAGTACTTC.

This chain uses TRBV28 with TRBJ1-2; D remains ambiguous. Trimming left V 3 bases short and J 9 bases short, with 8 bases between. The CDR3 covers 11 residues. CDR1 and CDR2 (germline): MDHEN, SYDVKM. In nucleotides, the CDR3 is TGTGCCAGCAGTTTCTCACAGCGCTACACCTTC. Translation gives CASSFSQRYTF.

The V and J genes are TRBV28 and TRBJ1-1; 8 bases align to TRBD1. This CDR3 spans 15 amino acids. V lost 8 bases and J lost 5; bases outside the gene matches: 13. CDR1 and CDR2 from the germline V gene are MDHEN and SYDVKM. The CDR3 DNA follows: TGTGCCAGCCGGAGTGCCCATACAGGGGGGACTGAAGCTTTCTTT. The encoded protein is CASRSAHTGGTEAFF.

The V call is TRBV6-6, the J call TRBJ2-1, with 11 bases that match TRBD2. The V gene's germline CDR1 is MNHNY and CDR2 SVGAGI (reference sequence). The CDR3 runs 16 residues. V gave up 1 base and J gave up 8 bases; unmatched junction bases: 7. CDR3: CASSYLLAGGQDEQFF. DNA for the CDR3: TGTGCCAGCAGTTACTTGCTAGCGGGAGGCCAGGATGAGCAGTTCTTC.

This clone occurred once. The chain uses TRBV29-1 and TRBJ2-1; D possibly corresponds to TRBD2 (6 bases). Per germline, CDR1 SQVTM and CDR2 ANQGSEA. V was clipped by 4 bases and J by 0 bases, with 16 bases between them. This CDR3 is 16 amino acids long. The CDR3 spells CSVVIAEANSYNEQFF. CDR3 coding DNA: TGCAGCGTTGTGATAGCGGAAGCTAACTCCTACAATGAGCAGTTCTTC.

The CDR3 spells CASGSLGGEKLFF. In DNA form, the CDR3 reads TGTGCCAGCGGCAGCTTGGGAGGTGAAAAACTGTTTTTT. The J gene is TRBJ1-4, the V gene TRBV5-6, with D hard to call. In germline, CDR1 is SGHDT, CDR2 YYEEEE. V lost 7 bases and J 7 bases, leaving 14 bases between the germline ends. The length of the CDR3 is 13 residues.

The chain has TRBV3-1 (or the pseudogene TRBV3-2) and TRBJ2-7; 7 nucleotides align to TRBD1. This CDR3 region has 15 residues. CDR1 LGHDT and CDR2 YNNKEL come from the germline V gene (reference sequence). V shed 6 bases and J 3 bases; nucleotides not matched to a gene: 11. CDR3 nucleotide sequence: TGTGCCAGCAGGCAGGAAGGGACAGAGTACTACGAGCAGTACTTC. Translated, it gives CASRQEGTEYYEQYF.

The chain joins TRBV12-3 or TRBV12-4 to TRBJ2-5, with D maybe TRBD2 (5 bases). Trimming left V 3 bases short and J 13 bases short, with 12 bases between. The CDR3 is made up of 11 amino acids. DNA for the CDR3: TGTGCCAGCAGTTTTAGCGCCGGAAGGTACTTC. It specifies CASSFSAGRYF.

The CDR3 bases are TGTGCCAGCAGCTTGTCGACAGGGACCGGAAACACCATATATTTT. Its translation: CASSLSTGTGNTIYF. V usage is TRBV7-2 and J usage is TRBJ1-3; 7 bases line up with TRBD1. Germline V gives CDR1 SGHTA, CDR2 FQGNSA. V shed 3 bases and J 4 bases; nucleotides not matched to a gene: 6. This CDR3 region has 15 residues.

This clone was seen a single time. The rearrangement links TRBV9 to TRBJ2-5; 10 nucleotides match TRBD2. The germline CDR1 and CDR2 sequences are SGDLS and YYNGEE. There are 16 residues in the CDR3. With 4 bases clipped from V and 4 bases from J, the junction kept 10 bases outside the gene matches. CDR3 sequence: CASSSGSSGSRETQYF. CDR3 coding DNA: TGTGCCAGCAGCTCAGGGTCTAGCGGGAGTCGAGAGACCCAGTACTTC.

The chain uses TRBV2 and TRBJ1-2, with D perhaps TRBD1 (5 bases). Deletions cut 5 bases from V and 3 bases from J, with 13 bases between. Germline-derived CDR1 and CDR2 are SNHLY and FYNNEI. The CDR3 extends over 14 amino acids. The CDR3 DNA follows: TGTGCCAGCAGTTCCCGGGCAGGGCACTATGGCTACACCTTC. As protein: CASSSRAGHYGYTF.

A few counts support this clone. The chain is built from TRBV19 and TRBJ2-3, with D perhaps TRBD1 (5 bases). This CDR3 spans 15 amino acids. The germline V gene encodes CDR1 LNHDA and CDR2 SQIVND (reference sequence). The V and J ends lost 1 base and 7 bases respectively, with 15 bases between them. CDR3 in DNA: TGTGCCAGTAGTATAGGGAAGCGACAGACCTATACGCAGTATTTT. Translation: CASSIGKRQTYTQYF.

For the CDR3, the DNA is TGTGCCTGGAGTGTAAAGGGGGATGAAGCTTTCTTT. As protein: CAWSVKGDEAFF. The rearrangement links TRBV30 to TRBJ1-1; D perhaps matches TRBD1 (6 bases). This CDR3 has 12 residues. Germline loops: CDR1 GTSNPN, CDR2 SVGIG (reference sequence). Trimming cost V 0 bases and J 7 bases, with 9 bases left between them. Based on the CDR3 plus reference TRBV30 and TRBJ1-1, the full variable domain is SQTIHQWPATLVQPVGSPLSLECTVEGTSNPNLYWYRQAAGRGLQLLFYSVGIGQISSEVPQNLSASRPQDRQFILSSKKLLLSDSGFYLCAWSVKGDEAFFGQGTRLTVV.

This clone was detected only once. The genes are TRBV9 and TRBJ1-1; D not resolved. V lost 0 bases, J lost 3 bases, and 9 bases lay in between. Germline lookup yields CDR1 SGDLS and CDR2 YYNGEE. This CDR3 spans 14 amino acids. CDR3 loop: CASSVDSRDTEAFF. The CDR3 bases are TGTGCCAGCAGCGTAGACAGTAGAGACACTGAAGCTTTCTTT.

The chain has TRBV27 and TRBJ2-5; TRBD2 matches 7 bases. This CDR3 spans 14 amino acids. V dropped 6 bases and J dropped 2; count of bases not matched to a gene: 6. Germline V gene lookup returns CDR1 MNHEY and CDR2 SMNVEV (reference sequence). For the CDR3, the DNA is TGTGCCAGCAGCACACTAGCGACACAAGAGACCCAGTACTTC. Translating gives CASSTLATQETQYF.

The chain employs TRBV28 and TRBJ1-6; D may be TRBD1 (6 bases). This CDR3 is 12 amino acids long. Germline V gene lookup returns CDR1 MDHEN and CDR2 SYDVKM. V lost 7 bases and J lost 14, with 15 bases in between. CDR3 amino acids: CASTRHGGTLHF. The CDR3 DNA is TGTGCCAGCACAAGACATGGGGGCACCCTCCACTTT.

V gene TRBV27 combines with J gene TRBJ2-1; TRBD2 aligns across 10 bases. Germline CDR1 reads MNHEY; CDR2 reads SMNVEV (reference sequence). Trimming at V came to 8 bases and at J to 9 bases, leaving 10 bases not matched to a gene. This CDR3 comprises 14 residues. CDR3: CASVSGRAKGEQFF. CDR3 nucleotides: TGTGCCAGCGTAAGCGGGAGGGCCAAGGGTGAGCAGTTCTTC.

CDR3 sequence: CACSQGNFYNEQFF. CDR3 DNA sequence: TGTGCCTGTTCACAGGGAAACTTCTACAATGAGCAGTTCTTC. V gene TRBV30 combines with J gene TRBJ2-1, with D maybe TRBD1 (6 bases). CDR1 and CDR2 from the germline V gene are GTSNPN and SVGIG (reference sequence). There are 14 residues in the CDR3. V was clipped by 6 bases and J by 3 bases, with 15 bases between them.

This clone was detected only once. The chain uses TRBV4-1 and TRBJ2-5; the match to TRBD1 covers 12 bases. CDR1 and CDR2 from the germline V gene are MGHRA and YSYEKL. V was clipped by 3 bases and J by 4 bases; unmatched bases: 6. The CDR3 length is 16 residues. The CDR3 protein is CASSHDGTGGGETQYF. DNA of the CDR3: TGCGCCAGCAGCCATGATGGGACAGGGGGCGGAGAGACCCAGTACTTC.

This chain uses TRBV19 with TRBJ2-3, with 8 bases fitting TRBD1. CDR3 size: 16 residues. Germline loops: CDR1 LNHDA, CDR2 SQIVND (reference sequence). V shed 4 bases and J 6 bases; nucleotides not matched to a gene: 12. DNA of the CDR3: TGTGCCAGTAGTACCGGGACAGGCTTTTCAGCGGATACGCAGTATTTT. As protein: CASSTGTGFSADTQYF.

The chain has TRBV5-4 and TRBJ1-2; no clear D. Trimming left V 0 bases short and J 4 bases short, with 7 bases between. Germline V gene data show CDR1 as SGHNT and CDR2 as YYREEE (reference sequence). The CDR3 sequence is 13 residues long. The CDR3 is CASSLERAYGYTF. DNA of the CDR3: TGTGCCAGCAGCTTGGAGCGAGCCTATGGCTACACCTTC.

This chain joins TRBV24-1 and TRBJ1-2; D perhaps matches TRBD1 (6 bases). The V and J ends lost 4 bases and 9 bases respectively, with 14 bases between them. The CDR3 length is 13 residues. Per the germline V gene, CDR1 is KGHDR and CDR2 is SFDVKD. The CDR3 DNA is TGTGCCACCAGTGAGGGCCGTGGGGGCAGCTACACCTTC. Residues: CATSEGRGGSYTF.

V is TRBV4-1 and J is TRBJ1-3; D unclear. Germline V gene data show CDR1 as MGHRA and CDR2 as YSYEKL. The CDR3 length is 16 residues. Trimming took 4 bases from V and 0 from J, leaving 13 bases between them. The CDR3 DNA sequence: TGCGCCAGCAGCCCATCCTCGGGATACTCTGGAAACACCATATATTTT. The encoded protein is CASSPSSGYSGNTIYF.